The source of this T cell receptor beta chain is a study of sequential checkpoint blockade in melanoma (dated by TCRdb to the late 2010s). General notes on the study: Using 1:1 randomization, the trial assigned patients either to first-line nivolumab followed by ipilimumab (arm A) or to ipilimumab followed by nivolumab (arm B). Maintenance nivolumab was given following each of the two trial sequences. DNA from 91 pretreatment melanoma tumor samples underwent TCRbeta immunosequencing. For approximately 23 patients, matched tumor biopsies were taken both before treatment and at week 13, after single-agent nivolumab (arm A) or ipilimumab (arm B). About three quarters of the matched tumor biopsy pairs taken before and after treatment were from the same lesion.

The treatment or condition label, as the study defines it: randomized to nivolumab then ipilimumab (arm A) or the reverse (arm B). None of the trial patients had been given prior DNA-damaging chemotherapy. The samples were obtained from melanoma patients enrolled in CheckMate 064, an open-label, randomized phase II trial testing sequential checkpoint blockade. Tumor TCR sequencing used genomic DNA from formalin-fixed paraffin-embedded (FFPE) tissue samples. This clone showed up just a few times. Its antigen is not yet known. The sample holds no much larger clone one base away, and base qualities are not on file. Study-wide conclusions, independent of this receptor: Within-arm analyses of tumor T-cell fraction were constrained by small sample sizes and reduced statistical power. The model for predicting response that combines TCR metrics with mutation burden needs to be validated in larger, independent patient cohorts. Patients with increases in tumor T-cell fraction and clonality by week 13 were approximately 30 times more likely to achieve clinical benefit. Tumor T-cell fraction and clonality correlated with PD-L1 staining and CD8+ T-cell counts but not with mutational load. In the nivolumab-first arm (arm A), pretreatment tumor TIL clonality was associated with response (P = .04).

The immunoSEQ Assay was used to immunosequence TCRbeta CDR3 regions from genomic DNA. Prior to high-throughput sequencing, genomic DNA was amplified by bias-controlled multiplex PCR. The source study handled its data this way. To quantify the absolute abundance of each unique TCRbeta CDR3 region, the sequences were collapsed and filtered. Clonality, defined as 1 minus Pielou's evenness, was calculated using only productive rearrangements. Tumor T-cell fraction was calculated by normalizing TCRbeta template counts to the amount of usable DNA, which was estimated from several housekeeping genes. Clones with significantly greater frequencies in on-treatment versus baseline samples were identified using a previously published method. As stored in TCRdb, this immuneACCESS dataset retains in-frame rearrangements with V and J assigned. A fraction of the clones does not appear; measured against another copy, unresolved V genes explain less than half of the discrepancy, and the remainder lacks a known reason. D and trimming were read from the DNA, whereas the V and J calls and clone size are those reported in that table. This sample has some 40,000 clones in its table, and roughly 32% of those were observed once. 1.5% to 2% of the sample is in the top ten clones.

CDR1 and CDR2 were assigned from the germline V gene as MNHNS and SASEGT. The junction carries 4 bases between V and J, which are trimmed by 1 base and 4 bases respectively. The CDR3 measures 12 amino acids from cysteine to phenylalanine. Only the CDR3 portion is preserved as DNA: 36 bases, with reading frame beginning at the first base. Recombination linked TRBV6-1 to TRBJ1-2, with the D gene call left open. The TCR sequence derives from a human donor with melanoma. Sequences were derived from tumor tissue (inferred from file names), sampled from a patient given nivolumab and ipilimumab in sequence. The nucleotide sequence reads TGTGCCAGCAGTGAAGGCTCCTATGGCTACACCTTC. This yields the protein CASSEGSYGYTF.